This T cell receptor beta chain was sequenced in a study of T cells in localized non-small cell lung cancer. Findings and caveats of the study: Greater blood T cell density accompanied longer overall survival.

Trimming left V 3 bases short and J 1 base short, with 10 bases between. Germline V gene lookup returns CDR1 SGDLS and CDR2 YYNGEE. The CDR3 is made up of 15 amino acids. As to this clone: What it binds is unknown.

Generated by immunoSEQ multiplex PCR, the TCRdb table keeps only in-frame clones and is missing some. The sample gives 40,000 or so clones, about 86% of which show up once; about 6.5% is in the top ten. This TCR derives from a man aged 40 to 70 with stage I lung adenocarcinoma. The rearrangement links TRBV9 to TRBJ1-4, with D perhaps TRBD1 (5 bases). The sequencing here drew on peripheral blood, taken before any cancer treatment. CDR3: CASSAQTETNEKLFF. The DNA of the CDR3 is TGTGCCAGCAGCGCTCAGACAGAAACTAATGAAAAACTGTTTTTT.